The 28 T cell receptor beta chains reported below all come from one sample, sequenced in a study of blood T cell repertoires in COVID-19. Sequencing used immunoSEQ multiplex PCR; TCRdb keeps in-frame clones, though not all of them. Counted here are 250,000 or so clones, approximately 83% occurring once; the ten biggest clones make up 3.6%. The sequenced sample consisted of PBMCs or T cells enriched from blood (not recorded which). These receptors were taken from a woman aged 40 to 50 who had been exposed to COVID-19.

The chain is built from TRBV5-6 and TRBJ2-1; 8 nucleotides line up with TRBD1. Trimming removed 3 bases from V and 11 bases from J; junction bases left unmatched: 10. The CDR3 spans 14 residues. Germline V lookup: CDR1 SGHDT, CDR2 YYEEEE. Here the CDR3 reads CASSSRQGSGKQFF. In DNA form, the CDR3 reads TGTGCCAGCAGCTCTAGACAGGGGTCGGGTAAGCAGTTCTTC.

The chain uses TRBV7-2 and TRBJ2-3; 8 nucleotides line up with TRBD1. V was clipped by 7 bases and J by 3 bases; unmatched bases: 9. Germline V gene data show CDR1 as SGHTA and CDR2 as FQGNSA. The CDR3 length is 15 residues. The CDR3 nucleotides are TGTGCCAGCATCAAACAGGGGGTCCCTACAGATACGCAGTATTTT. Its translation is CASIKQGVPTDTQYF.

V usage is TRBV10-2 and J usage is TRBJ2-2; a weak D match, TRBD1 (5 bases). The length of the CDR3 is 13 residues. In germline, CDR1 is WSHSY, CDR2 SAAADI. The germline V and J ends were trimmed by 7 bases and 8 bases, with 14 bases remaining between them. The CDR3 reads CASKGRVSGELFF. CDR3 DNA: TGCGCCAGCAAAGGCAGGGTTAGTGGGGAGCTGTTTTTT.

V usage is TRBV19 and J usage is TRBJ1-1; D may be TRBD1 (6 bases). The CDR3 covers 17 residues. The V and J ends lost 4 bases and 0 bases respectively, with 18 bases between them. Germline CDR1 reads LNHDA; CDR2 reads SQIVND (reference sequence). The CDR3 sequence is CASSKRQVGLMNTEAFF. The CDR3 DNA follows: TGTGCCAGTAGTAAACGACAGGTTGGGCTCATGAACACTGAAGCTTTCTTT.

The J gene is TRBJ1-5, the V gene TRBV4-3; D ambiguous. V was clipped by 0 bases and J by 4 bases, with 7 bases between them. The germline V gene has CDR1 LGHNA and CDR2 YSLEER. The CDR3 length is 14 residues. CDR3 region: CASSQDPENQPQHF. The CDR3 region has the DNA TGCGCCAGCAGCCAAGATCCTGAGAATCAGCCCCAGCATTTT.

This clone was picked up one time. The chain carries TRBV19 and TRBJ1-1; 10 bases agree with TRBD1. V dropped 9 bases and J dropped 7; count of bases not matched to a gene: 5. Germline assignment: CDR1 LNHDA and CDR2 SQIVND (reference sequence). The CDR3 extends over 12 amino acids. The CDR3 region is CASLDRGVEAFF. DNA of the CDR3: TGTGCCAGCTTGGACAGGGGGGTTGAAGCTTTCTTT. Full variable domain (outside the CDR3, taken from reference TRBV19 and TRBJ1-1): DGGITQSPKYLFRKEGQNVTLSCEQNLNHDAMYWYRQDPGQGLRLIYYSQIVNDFQKGDIAEGYSVSREKKESFPLTVTSAQKNPTAFYLCASLDRGVEAFFGQGTRLTVV.

This clone was recorded once. This chain connects TRBV19 to TRBJ1-1, with 7 positions matching TRBD1. Germline trimming cut 4 bases from V and 2 bases from J; bases unmatched to any gene: 7. The CDR3 has 15 residues. The germline CDR1 and CDR2 sequences are LNHDA and SQIVND (reference sequence). In nucleotides, the CDR3 is TGTGCCAGTAGTACCGCCGACAGGGCAAACACTGAAGCTTTCTTT. Protein: CASSTADRANTEAFF.

V and J are TRBV18 and TRBJ2-4; 13 bases align to TRBD2. The V and J ends lost 4 bases and 1 base, in that order; junction bases with no gene match: 10. Germline CDR1 reads KGHSH; CDR2 reads LQKENI. CDR3 length: 19 amino acids. Here the CDR3 reads CASSLPELAGGRAKNIQYF. The CDR3 DNA reads as TGTGCCAGCTCACTGCCGGAACTAGCGGGGGGGAGGGCCAAAAACATTCAGTACTTC.

The chain carries TRBV3-1 (or the pseudogene TRBV3-2) and TRBJ1-2; D perhaps matches TRBD1 (6 bases). The CDR3 is 14 amino acids. Trimming cost V 1 base and J 6 bases, with 12 bases left between them. The germline gives CDR1 LGHDT, CDR2 YNNKEL (reference sequence). The CDR3 bases are TGTGCCAGCAGCCAAGCTACGGGGGGCCATGGCTACACCTTC. Protein: CASSQATGGHGYTF.

In this sample, this clone turned up once. V gene TRBV28 combines with J gene TRBJ1-2, with D unclear. The CDR3 spans 16 residues. Trimming removed 7 bases from V and 5 bases from J, with 23 bases in between. In germline, CDR1 is MDHEN, CDR2 SYDVKM. The CDR3 coding sequence is TGTGCCAGCAAGGGAGGTCAGGCCCCCTTTGCATATGGCTACACCTTC. Amino acids: CASKGGQAPFAYGYTF.

The chain carries TRBV5-4 and TRBJ1-2, with D unclear. V was shortened by 3 bases and J by 4 bases, with 13 bases between the two germline ends. The CDR3 is made up of 14 amino acids. Germline CDR1 reads SGHNT; CDR2 reads YYREEE (reference sequence). Here the CDR3 DNA reads TGTGCCAGCAGCTCCCCCGGAACTAGCTATGGCTACACCTTC. Amino acid sequence: CASSSPGTSYGYTF. Full variable domain (missing parts from reference TRBV5-4 and TRBJ1-2): ETGVTQSPTHLIKTRGQQVTLRCSSQSGHNTVSWYQQALGQGPQFIFQYYREEENGRGNFPPRFSGLQFPNYSSELNVNALELDDSALYLCASSSPGTSYGYTFGSGTRLTVV.

The chain is built from TRBV9 and TRBJ2-2, with 16 bases that match TRBD2. Trimming removed 1 base from V and 0 bases from J; junction bases left unmatched: 3. Germline assignment: CDR1 SGDLS and CDR2 YYNGEE. The CDR3 length is 19 residues. CDR3 DNA: TGTGCCAGCAGCGTACCGGGACTAGCGGGGGGGTCGAACACCGGGGAGCTGTTTTTT. It yields the protein CASSVPGLAGGSNTGELFF.

The rearrangement uses TRBV12-3 or TRBV12-4 and TRBJ2-3; weak D call: TRBD1 (6 bases). This CDR3 is 13 amino acids long. Trimming shortened V by 8 bases and J by 2 bases, and 11 bases separated the two germline ends. CDR3 sequence reads: CASCRDNTDTQYF. The CDR3 DNA follows: TGTGCCAGCTGCCGGGACAACACAGATACGCAGTATTTT.

This clone was recorded only once. The chain is built from TRBV28 and TRBJ1-1; tentatively, D is TRBD1 (6 bases). Germline assignment: CDR1 MDHEN and CDR2 SYDVKM. This CDR3 has 15 amino acids. Trimming shortened V by 1 base and J by 3 bases, and 12 bases separated the two germline ends. Here the CDR3 DNA reads TGTGCCAGCAGTTTATTGGGGGCTAGAGACACTGAAGCTTTCTTT. Translating it yields CASSLLGARDTEAFF. Combining the CDR3 with reference TRBV28 and TRBJ1-1 gives the whole variable domain DVKVTQSSRYLVKRTGEKVFLECVQDMDHENMFWYRQDPGLGLRLIYFSYDVKMKEKGDIPEGYSVSREKKERFSLILESASTNQTSMYLCASSLLGARDTEAFFGQGTRLTVV.

The rearrangement joins TRBV7-2 to TRBJ2-5; 7 nucleotides line up with TRBD2. CDR3 size: 14 residues. Germline trimming cut 5 bases from V and 9 bases from J; bases unmatched to any gene: 12. Germline lookup yields CDR1 SGHTA and CDR2 FQGNSA. The CDR3 DNA reads as TGTGCCAGCAGCCCCTGGGGGAGGGCCTCGGCCCAGTACTTC. Translated: CASSPWGRASAQYF.

The rearrangement joins TRBV15 to TRBJ2-4, with D unclear. Germline CDR1 reads LNHNV; CDR2 reads YYDKDF (reference sequence). The CDR3 runs 13 residues. V gave up 6 bases and J gave up 5 bases, with 11 bases separating them. The CDR3 region is CATRTAGENIQYF. The CDR3 bases are TGTGCCACCAGAACTGCCGGAGAAAACATTCAGTACTTC.

Only a few counts were recorded for this clone. This rearrangement joins TRBV12-3 or TRBV12-4 to TRBJ1-6; D is unclear. The CDR3 covers 12 residues. Trimming shortened V by 3 bases and J by 6 bases, and 3 bases separated the two germline ends. The CDR3 nucleotides are TGTGCCAGCAGTTTCAGTAATTCACCCCTCCACTTT. Amino acid sequence: CASSFSNSPLHF.

V and J are TRBV10-3 and TRBJ1-1; 7 bases match TRBD1. This CDR3 is 13 amino acids long. Germline assignment: CDR1 ENHRY and CDR2 SYGVKD. The trim removed 11 bases at V and 1 base at J, leaving 7 bases unmatched. The CDR3 loop is CAARRTGNTEAFF. CDR3 sequence (DNA): TGTGCCGCCCGAAGGACAGGGAACACTGAAGCTTTCTTT.

The rearrangement joins TRBV11-2 to TRBJ2-3; the match to TRBD2 covers 11 bases. The trim removed 5 bases at V and 15 bases at J, leaving 7 bases unmatched. The V gene's germline CDR1 is SGHAT and CDR2 FQNNGV. The CDR3 loop spans 12 amino acids. In nucleotides, the CDR3 is TGTGCCAGCAGCCCCGAAACTAGCGGGAGCTATTTT. As protein: CASSPETSGSYF.

V and J are TRBV4-1 and TRBJ2-2; D unclear. Germline V gene sequence: CDR1 MGHRA, CDR2 YSYEKL. Trimming shortened V by 1 base and J by 8 bases, and 5 bases separated the two germline ends. This CDR3 region has 12 residues. CDR3 residues: CASSQVGGELFF. In DNA, the CDR3 is TGCGCCAGCAGCCAAGTCGGGGGGGAGCTGTTTTTT.

V is TRBV19 and J is TRBJ1-5, with TRBD1 identical over 8 bases. The CDR3 length is 16 residues. CDR1 LNHDA and CDR2 SQIVND come from the germline V gene (reference sequence). V dropped 4 bases and J dropped 5; count of bases not matched to a gene: 10. CDR3 residues: CASSTRGQGGYQPQHF. For the CDR3, the DNA is TGTGCCAGTAGTACCCGAGGACAGGGTGGGTATCAGCCCCAGCATTTT. Full variable domain (missing parts from reference TRBV19 and TRBJ1-5): DGGITQSPKYLFRKEGQNVTLSCEQNLNHDAMYWYRQDPGQGLRLIYYSQIVNDFQKGDIAEGYSVSREKKESFPLTVTSAQKNPTAFYLCASSTRGQGGYQPQHFGDGTRLSIL.

The chain uses TRBV5-1 and TRBJ1-1, with a tentative D call TRBD1 (6 bases). Deletions cut 2 bases from V and 0 bases from J, with 8 bases between. Per the germline V gene, CDR1 is SGHRS and CDR2 is YFSETQ. The CDR3 has 14 residues. The CDR3 protein is CASSFQGMNTEAFF. The CDR3 DNA is TGCGCCAGCAGCTTTCAGGGGATGAACACTGAAGCTTTCTTT.

Notes on this clone: This same CDR3 is encoded by further DNA sequences in the sample. The chain links TRBV28 to TRBJ2-3, with TRBD2 matching over 16 bases. The CDR3 has 19 residues. Losses at the gene ends were 5 bases for V and 2 bases for J; bases not matched to a gene: 10. Germline CDR1 is MDHEN and CDR2 is SYDVKM. The CDR3 reads CASSPIGGLAGGITDTQYF. Written as DNA, the CDR3 is TGTGCCAGCAGTCCTATAGGGGGACTAGCGGGGGGGATCACAGATACGCAGTATTTT.

The rearrangement links TRBV4-2 to TRBJ1-2; D unresolved. V was shortened by 0 bases and J by 0 bases, with 11 bases between the two germline ends. This CDR3 is 16 amino acids long. Germline values: CDR1 LGHNA, CDR2 YNFKEQ. CDR3 nucleotides: TGTGCCAGCAGCCAAGAGTCGCAACTCCCTAACTATGGCTACACCTTC. This gives the protein CASSQESQLPNYGYTF.

The chain couples TRBV18 to TRBJ2-2; 8 positions agree with TRBD2. Germline V gene lookup returns CDR1 KGHSH and CDR2 LQKENI. CDR3 length equals 18 residues. V was pared by 1 base and J by 2 bases, with 9 bases of the junction left unmatched. For the CDR3, the DNA is TGTGCCAGCTCACCACAACTAGCGGCCTCTCTTAACACCGGGGAGCTGTTTTTT. Translating it yields CASSPQLAASLNTGELFF.

This clone was observed a single time. The gene calls are TRBV6-1 and TRBJ2-5; weak D call: TRBD2 (6 bases). The germline V and J ends were trimmed by 1 base and 4 bases, with 10 bases remaining between them. The CDR3 sequence is 14 residues long. CDR1 and CDR2 from the germline V gene are MNHNS and SASEGT. CDR3 sequence reads: CASSEVGSGETQYF. CDR3 coding DNA: TGTGCCAGCAGTGAAGTAGGTAGCGGAGAGACCCAGTACTTC.

The chain carries TRBV11-1 and TRBJ1-1; 9 nucleotides agree with TRBD1. Trimming took 0 bases from V and 3 from J; bases not matched to a gene: 8. The CDR3 has 17 amino acids. Germline CDR1 SGHAT, CDR2 FQDESV (reference sequence). CDR3 nucleotides: TGTGCCAGCAGCTTAGCAACAGGGGGCCTCCGGGACACTGAAGCTTTCTTT. This sequence encodes CASSLATGGLRDTEAFF.

In this sample, this clone turned up once. The V gene is TRBV5-6, the J gene TRBJ2-5; a weak D match, TRBD1 (5 bases). CDR1 and CDR2 (germline): SGHDT, YYEEEE. V was pared by 6 bases and J by 7 bases, with 16 bases between. The CDR3 length is 13 residues. The DNA for the CDR3 is TGTGCCAGCACCCCAAATCCCCAGGGGACCCAGTACTTC. Its translation is CASTPNPQGTQYF.